The next 18 T cell receptor beta chains were all read from a single sample in a study of early T cells in non-severe SARS-CoV-2 infection. Each CDR3 protein is one row after TCRdb ran MiXCR on the 5' RACE reads. This sample has some 40,000 distinct CDR3 sequences, with 5.5% to 7.5% found just once. The sample consisted of whole blood, taken at baseline. The receptors come from an adult who was a healthcare worker with PCR-confirmed SARS-CoV-2 infection or an uninfected control (not recorded which).

In this sample, this clonotype turned up a few times. The chain recombines TRBV28 with TRBJ2-1; TRBD2 matches 8 bases. V dropped 6 bases and J dropped 3; count of bases not matched to a gene: 10. Germline CDR1 and CDR2: MDHEN and SYDVKM. The CDR3 has 16 residues. CDR3 amino acids: CASRPPLAGGYNEQFF. CDR3 bases: TGTGCCAGCAGACCGCCTTTGGCGGGAGGCTACAATGAGCAGTTCTTC.

This clonotype was seen at least ten times. This sequence joins TRBV7-9 and TRBJ2-3; D is undetermined. The germline V gene has CDR1 SEHNR and CDR2 FQNEAQ (reference sequence). Trimming took 7 bases from V and 6 from J, leaving 17 bases between them. This CDR3 region has 14 residues. CDR3 protein: CASTTSQSGDTQYF. The DNA of the CDR3 is TGTGCCAGCACCACAAGTCAGTCCGGGGATACGCAGTATTTT.

This clonotype was counted between two and nine times. The genes are TRBV7-9 and TRBJ2-1, with TRBD2 matching over 10 bases. The length of the CDR3 is 14 residues. The J segment lost 7 bases and the V segment lost 5 bases, leaving 5 bases of the junction unmatched. Germline CDR1 reads SEHNR; CDR2 reads FQNEAQ (reference sequence). In DNA, the CDR3 is TGTGCCAGCAGCCGACTAGCGGGCGAGAATGAGCAGTTCTTC. As protein: CASSRLAGENEQFF.

In this sample, this clonotype turned up many times. The V call is TRBV28, the J call TRBJ2-1; unclear D gene. Germline CDR1 is MDHEN and CDR2 is SYDVKM. Trimming shortened V by 7 bases and J by 2 bases, and 6 bases separated the two germline ends. The CDR3 covers 12 residues. As DNA, the CDR3 is TGTGCCAGCAATATCGCCTACAATGAGCAGTTCTTC. This gives the protein CASNIAYNEQFF. Drawing the rest from reference TRBV28 and TRBJ2-1, the complete variable domain is DVKVTQSSRYLVKRTGEKVFLECVQDMDHENMFWYRQDPGLGLRLIYFSYDVKMKEKGDIPEGYSVSREKKERFSLILESASTNQTSMYLCASNIAYNEQFFGPGTRLTVL.

In its sample, this clonotype was seen many times. The rearrangement links TRBV12-3 or TRBV12-4 to TRBJ1-1; 9 bases map to TRBD1. V lost 6 bases and J lost 5; bases outside the gene matches: 4. This CDR3 is built from 13 residues. Here the CDR3 reads CASRPTGGTEAFF. The CDR3 coding sequence is TGTGCCAGCAGACCGACAGGGGGAACTGAAGCTTTCTTT.

The chain is built from TRBV19 and TRBJ1-6; 9 bases align to TRBD1. The trim removed 6 bases at V and 8 bases at J, leaving 5 bases unmatched. This CDR3 spans 14 amino acids. Germline lookup yields CDR1 LNHDA and CDR2 SQIVND (reference sequence). This CDR3 is CASSGGTGHSPLHF. The CDR3 nucleotides are TGTGCCAGTAGCGGCGGGACAGGGCATTCACCCCTCCACTTT.

This clonotype was detected many times. The V call is TRBV11-2, the J call TRBJ2-7; 8 bases fit TRBD2. V gave up 5 bases and J gave up 6 bases; unmatched junction bases: 15. This CDR3 has 16 residues. Germline assignment: CDR1 SGHAT and CDR2 FQNNGV. CDR3: CASSRSGTSGSGEQYF. The CDR3 nucleotides are TGTGCCAGCAGCCGCTCCGGGACTAGTGGTTCTGGCGAGCAGTACTTC.

The table lists this clonotype with many counts. The rearrangement joins TRBV7-2 to TRBJ2-7; D not certain. The length of the CDR3 is 14 residues. Trimming took 6 bases from V and 5 from J, leaving 17 bases between them. Looked up from germline, CDR1 is SGHTA and CDR2 is FQGNSA. For the CDR3, the DNA is TGTGCCAGCAGTGAGTACTGGGGTTCCAACGAGCAGTACTTC. It encodes CASSEYWGSNEQYF.

This clonotype was observed a few times. The CDR3 DNA follows: TGTGCCAGCAGTTACTTTGACTTAGGGACTGAAGCTTTCTTT. This gives the protein CASSYFDLGTEAFF. The V gene is TRBV6-6, the J gene TRBJ1-1; D is unresolved. Trimming took 1 base from V and 5 from J, leaving 11 bases between them. From germline, CDR1 is MNHNY and CDR2 SVGAGI (reference sequence). The CDR3 sequence is 14 residues long.

This clonotype was recorded a few times. This sequence may be a read error, since a much larger clone differs from it by one base. CDR3 sequence: CASSLSARNTIYF. The CDR3 nucleotides are TGTGCCAGCAGCTTATCGGCTAGAAACACCATATATTTT. The gene calls are TRBV7-6 and TRBJ1-3; D unresolved. Germline CDR1 and CDR2: SGHVS and FNYEAQ. Trimming took 2 bases from V and 5 from J, leaving 7 bases between them. This CDR3 contains 13 residues.

This clonotype qualifies as medium-sized (0.01 to 0.1%). The rearrangement joins TRBV11-2 to TRBJ2-7; D may be TRBD1 or TRBD2 (5 bases each). Germline V gene lookup returns CDR1 SGHAT and CDR2 FQNNGV. V lost 5 bases and J lost 4, with 12 bases in between. The CDR3 is made up of 13 amino acids. As DNA, the CDR3 is TGTGCCAGCAGCCGAGGGGCTGAATACGAGCAGTACTTC. Its protein is CASSRGAEYEQYF.

This clonotype was detected many times. The rearrangement links TRBV4-1 to TRBJ2-2; 11 bases map to TRBD2. The CDR3 is 16 residues long. The ends lost 3 bases at V and 5 bases at J; junction bases unmatched: 5. CDR1 MGHRA and CDR2 YSYEKL come from the germline V gene. CDR3 in DNA: TGCGCCAGCAGCCATCCTACTAGCGGGAGTACCGGGGAGCTGTTTTTT. This translates into CASSHPTSGSTGELFF.

In its sample, this clonotype was seen many times. The chain combines TRBV12-3 or TRBV12-4 with TRBJ2-7; 8 nucleotides match TRBD2. The V segment lost 7 bases and the J segment 2 bases; nucleotides outside the gene matches: 7. The CDR3 is 14 amino acids. The CDR3 DNA reads as TGTGCCAGCACCCACGGGGGGGGCCCCTACGAGCAGTACTTC. It yields the protein CASTHGGGPYEQYF.

This clonotype showed up many times. The chain couples TRBV6-2 or TRBV6-3 to TRBJ2-7, with D perhaps TRBD1 (6 bases). Trimming left V 6 bases short and J 2 bases short, with 11 bases between. This CDR3 contains 13 residues. Germline values: CDR1 MNHEY, CDR2 SVGEGT. The CDR3 region has the DNA TGTGCCAGCAGCACGGGACATCCCTACGAGCAGTACTTC. Translation gives CASSTGHPYEQYF.

There are a few counts of this clonotype. The chain recombines TRBV4-3 with TRBJ2-2; D unclear. The CDR3 covers 14 residues. Looked up from germline, CDR1 is LGHNA and CDR2 is YSLEER. V was pared by 4 bases and J by 3 bases, with 9 bases between. The CDR3 region is CASSLLGDTGELFF. As DNA, the CDR3 is TGCGCCAGCAGCCTTCTGGGCGACACCGGGGAGCTGTTTTTT.

The V and J genes are TRBV6-5 and TRBJ2-1; the D is unclear. Germline assignment: CDR1 MNHEY and CDR2 SVGAGI. V was pared by 2 bases and J by 0 bases, with 8 bases between. The CDR3 totals 15 residues. This CDR3 is CASSYQEPSYNEQFF. CDR3 DNA: TGTGCCAGCAGTTACCAGGAACCCTCCTACAATGAGCAGTTCTTC.

This clonotype was seen repeatedly, ten times or more. The rearrangement uses TRBV10-3 and TRBJ2-7; weak D call: TRBD2 (5 bases). Germline lookup yields CDR1 ENHRY and CDR2 SYGVKD. V gave up 4 bases and J gave up 5 bases, with 6 bases separating them. The CDR3 contains 11 residues. The chain's CDR3 is CAISGGDEQYF. Here the CDR3 DNA reads TGTGCCATCAGTGGGGGAGACGAGCAGTACTTC.

CDR3: CASSQGEGTSQEQFF. In DNA form, the CDR3 reads TGCGCCAGCAGCCAAGGAGAGGGGACTAGCCAAGAGCAGTTCTTC. V is TRBV4-1 and J is TRBJ2-1; 9 bases are a match to TRBD2. Germline values: CDR1 MGHRA, CDR2 YSYEKL. V gave up 1 base and J gave up 10 bases; unmatched junction bases: 8. This CDR3 is built from 15 residues.